This TCR beta chain was retrieved from a study of T cells after yellow fever vaccination. Making TCR cDNA involved 5'RACE template switching, which added UMIs and a universal primer site. MiXCR, applied by TCRdb to the 5' RACE reads, yields one record per CDR3 protein. Among over 8,000 distinct CDR3 sequences listed, under 5% were seen once. Study results and caveats: Booster sampling recovered most clones from primary vaccination (roughly 97% CD4, 88% CD8). Peaking faster, on day 5 versus 15, the secondary response was nonetheless weaker.

This CDR3 contains 16 residues. V lost 3 bases and J 8 bases, leaving 20 bases between the germline ends. Per the germline V gene, CDR1 is SGHRS and CDR2 is YFSETQ. This clonotype was detected many times. The sequence was collected from a man between 18 and 29 years old who received the YFV17D yellow fever vaccine. The sequenced sample was PBMCs, either bulk or a sorted T-cell subset (CD4+, CD8+, memory, or dextramer-sorted; not recorded which), obtained roughly 14 days after the first yellow fever vaccination. This chain connects TRBV5-1 to TRBJ2-2; TRBD1 or TRBD2 may be the D gene (5 bases each). The CDR3 is CASSSASGRVRGELFF. In DNA, the CDR3 is TGCGCCAGCAGCTCGGCCTCGGGACGAGTCAGGGGGGAGCTGTTTTTT. Using reference TRBV5-1 and TRBJ2-2 for the parts outside the CDR3, the full variable domain is KAGVTQTPRYLIKTRGQQVTLSCSPISGHRSVSWYQQTPGQGLQFLFEYFSETQRNKGNFPGRFSGRQFSNSRSEMNVSTLELGDSALYLCASSSASGRVRGELFFGEGSRLTVL.